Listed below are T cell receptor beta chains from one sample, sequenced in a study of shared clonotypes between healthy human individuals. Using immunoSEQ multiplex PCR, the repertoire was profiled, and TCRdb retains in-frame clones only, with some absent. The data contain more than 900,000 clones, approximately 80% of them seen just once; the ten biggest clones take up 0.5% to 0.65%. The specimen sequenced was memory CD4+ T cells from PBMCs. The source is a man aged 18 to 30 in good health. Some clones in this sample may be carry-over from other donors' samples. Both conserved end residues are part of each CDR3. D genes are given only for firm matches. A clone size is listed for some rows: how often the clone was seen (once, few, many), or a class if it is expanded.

CDR3 DNA: TGTGCCTGGAGCAGGCTAGCGCGTAATGAGCAGTTCTTC
CDR3 protein: CAWSRLARNEQFF
V gene: TRBV30
D gene: NA
J gene: TRBJ2-1
clone size: NA

CDR3 DNA: TGCGCCAGCACCCCGACAGGGGCGAACACTGAAGCTTTCTTT
CDR3 protein: CASTPTGANTEAFF
V gene: TRBV5-1
D gene: TRBD1
J gene: TRBJ1-1
clone size: NA

CDR3 DNA: TGTGCCAGCAGTTCCATATGGGACAGAGGTTTCAATCAGCCCCAGCATTTT
CDR3 protein: CASSSIWDRGFNQPQHF
V gene: TRBV27
D gene: TRBD1
J gene: TRBJ1-5
clone size: NA

CDR3 DNA: TGTGCCAGCAGCATACAGGGGGGCACTGAAGCTTTCTTT
CDR3 protein: CASSIQGGTEAFF
V gene: TRBV14
D gene: TRBD1
J gene: TRBJ1-1
clone size: NA

CDR3 DNA: TGTGCCAGCAGCGTAGGAGGGGACAGGTACCAAGAGACCCAGTACTTC
CDR3 protein: CASSVGGDRYQETQYF
V gene: TRBV9
D gene: TRBD1
J gene: TRBJ2-5
clone size: NA

CDR3 DNA: TGTGCCAGTAGCTTCGGTGGCAGGGGAGGAGAGACCCAGTACTTC
CDR3 protein: CASSFGGRGGETQYF
V gene: TRBV19
D gene: NA
J gene: TRBJ2-5
clone size: NA

CDR3 DNA: TGCGCCAGCAGCCTGGACAGGACGAACACCGGGGAGCTGTTTTTT
CDR3 protein: CASSLDRTNTGELFF
V gene: TRBV5-1
D gene: TRBD1
J gene: TRBJ2-2
clone size: once

CDR3 DNA: TGTGCCAGCAGCCCCCAGGGCGGATCAAACACCGGGGAGCTGTTTTTT
CDR3 protein: CASSPQGGSNTGELFF
V gene: TRBV11-2
D gene: NA
J gene: TRBJ2-2
clone size: NA

CDR3 DNA: TGTGCCAGCAGTGTTTTAGGACTAGACAGCTACGAGCAGTACTTC
CDR3 protein: CASSVLGLDSYEQYF
V gene: TRBV2
D gene: TRBD2
J gene: TRBJ2-7
clone size: NA

CDR3 DNA: TGTGCCAGCAGCCCGGGACTAGCGGTCACCGGGGAGCTGTTTTTT
CDR3 protein: CASSPGLAVTGELFF
V gene: TRBV5-4
D gene: TRBD2
J gene: TRBJ2-2
clone size: NA

CDR3 DNA: TGTGCCTGGAGTGGTCTAGCGGGAGGGGGTGAGCAGTTCTTC
CDR3 protein: CAWSGLAGGGEQFF
V gene: TRBV30
D gene: TRBD2
J gene: TRBJ2-1
clone size: NA

CDR3 DNA: TGTGCAAGTCGCTCCCGGGAGAAAAAAGATACGCAGTATTTT
CDR3 protein: CASRSREKKDTQYF
V gene: TRBV12-2
D gene: NA
J gene: TRBJ2-3
clone size: NA

CDR3 DNA: TGTGCCAGCAGTCCTTGGACAGGGACCTACGAGCAGTACTTC
CDR3 protein: CASSPWTGTYEQYF
V gene: TRBV28
D gene: TRBD1
J gene: TRBJ2-7
clone size: NA

CDR3 DNA: TGCGCCAGCAGCACAAGCCCCTTCCCTTCGGCTAATGAAAAACTGTTTTTT
CDR3 protein: CASSTSPFPSANEKLFF
V gene: TRBV4-1
D gene: NA
J gene: TRBJ1-4
clone size: NA

CDR3 DNA: TGCGCCAGCAGCCAGGTGGGGGGGATAGAAGAGACCCAGTACTTC
CDR3 protein: CASSQVGGIEETQYF
V gene: TRBV4-1
D gene: TRBD2
J gene: TRBJ2-5
clone size: NA